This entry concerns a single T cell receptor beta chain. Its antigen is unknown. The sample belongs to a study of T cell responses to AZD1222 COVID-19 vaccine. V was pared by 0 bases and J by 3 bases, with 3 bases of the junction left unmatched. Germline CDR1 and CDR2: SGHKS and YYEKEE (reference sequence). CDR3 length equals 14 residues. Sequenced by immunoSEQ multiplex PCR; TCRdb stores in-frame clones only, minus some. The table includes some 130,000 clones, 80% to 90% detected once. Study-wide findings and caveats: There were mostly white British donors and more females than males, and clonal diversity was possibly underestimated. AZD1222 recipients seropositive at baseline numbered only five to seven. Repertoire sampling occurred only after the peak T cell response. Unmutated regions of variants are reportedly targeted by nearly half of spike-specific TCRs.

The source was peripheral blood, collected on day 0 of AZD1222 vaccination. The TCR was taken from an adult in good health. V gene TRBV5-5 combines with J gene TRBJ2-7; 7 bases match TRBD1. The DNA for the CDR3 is TGTGCCAGCAGCTTGGGTGACAGGGTCTACGAGCAGTACTTC. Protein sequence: CASSLGDRVYEQYF.